The 5 T cell receptor beta chains below come from one sample, sequenced in a study of blood T cells in healthy people across ages. A second PCR of roughly 7 to 11 cycles used a sample-barcoded 5' primer and a J-beta primer mix. Using its own MiXCR run on the 5' RACE reads, TCRdb lists one record per CDR3 protein. The sample lists about 2 million distinct CDR3 sequences, just under 50% seen once, with around 2.1% in the top ten. Sequenced sample: blood. The receptors originated from a woman aged 35 to 49 in good health.

CDR3 sequence (DNA): TGCAGCGTCGCGAGACAGGGGGACGAGCAGTTCTTC. This codes for CSVARQGDEQFF. J is TRBJ2-1 and V is TRBV29-1; 9 bases align to TRBD1. The CDR3 contains 12 residues. The germline V gene encodes CDR1 SQVTM and CDR2 ANQGSEA. V lost 6 bases and J lost 10; bases outside the gene matches: 7.

The chain couples TRBV5-1 to TRBJ2-1; D is possibly TRBD2 (5 bases). The ends were cut back, 4 bases at V and 1 base at J, with 9 bases in the middle. In germline, CDR1 is SGHRS, CDR2 YFSETQ. The CDR3 runs 14 residues. Here the CDR3 reads CASSPRRSYNEQFF. CDR3 bases: TGCGCCAGCAGCCCCAGGAGGTCCTACAATGAGCAGTTCTTC.

V is TRBV6-2 or TRBV6-3 and J is TRBJ2-7; 8 nucleotides line up with TRBD1. Germline-derived CDR1 and CDR2 are MNHEY and SVGEGT. Trimming removed 4 bases from V and 5 bases from J; junction bases left unmatched: 13. The CDR3 consists of 16 residues. The DNA of the CDR3 is TGTGCCAGCAGTTTTCTCCGACAGGGGAAGACCGACGAGCAGTACTTC. This gives the protein CASSFLRQGKTDEQYF.

The chain joins TRBV6-5 to TRBJ2-3; a weak D match, TRBD2 (6 bases). From germline, CDR1 is MNHEY and CDR2 SVGAGI. Trimming removed 5 bases from V and 1 base from J, with 10 bases in between. This CDR3 is built from 14 residues. The CDR3 loop is CASSGGWGTDTQYF. CDR3 DNA sequence: TGTGCCAGCAGTGGAGGGTGGGGCACAGATACGCAGTATTTT.

In this sample, this clonotype turned up a few times. This chain connects TRBV9 to TRBJ2-3, with TRBD1 matching 9 bases. The ends lost 5 bases at V and 2 bases at J; junction bases unmatched: 6. Germline V lookup: CDR1 SGDLS, CDR2 YYNGEE. CDR3 size: 15 residues. The CDR3 loop is CASSGTGLLTDTQYF. Written as DNA, the CDR3 is TGTGCCAGCAGTGGGACAGGGCTTCTCACAGATACGCAGTATTTT.